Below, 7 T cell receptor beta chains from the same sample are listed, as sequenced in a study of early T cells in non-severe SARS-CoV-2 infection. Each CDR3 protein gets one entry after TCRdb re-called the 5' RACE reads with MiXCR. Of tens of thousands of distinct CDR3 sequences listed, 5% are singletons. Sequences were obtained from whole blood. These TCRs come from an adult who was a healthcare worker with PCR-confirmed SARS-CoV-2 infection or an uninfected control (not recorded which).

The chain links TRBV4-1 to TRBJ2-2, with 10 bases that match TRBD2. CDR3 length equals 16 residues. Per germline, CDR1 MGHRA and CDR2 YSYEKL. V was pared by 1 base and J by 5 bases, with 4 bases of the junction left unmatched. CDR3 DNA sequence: TGCGCCAGCAGCCAAGCACTAGCGGGGTTAACCGGGGAGCTGTTTTTT. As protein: CASSQALAGLTGELFF.

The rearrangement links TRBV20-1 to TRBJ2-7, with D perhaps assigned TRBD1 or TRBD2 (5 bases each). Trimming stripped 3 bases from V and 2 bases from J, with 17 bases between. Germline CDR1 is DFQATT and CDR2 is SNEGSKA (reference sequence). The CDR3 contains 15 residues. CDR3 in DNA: TGCAGTGCTAGGAGAGGGGCTGAGTTAACCTACGAGCAGTACTTC. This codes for CSARRGAELTYEQYF.

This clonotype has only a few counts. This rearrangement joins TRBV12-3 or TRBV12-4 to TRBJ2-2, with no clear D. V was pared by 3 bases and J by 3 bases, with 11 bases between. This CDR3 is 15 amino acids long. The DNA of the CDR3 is TGTGCCAGCAGTTTTTTTTCTGGGGACACCGGGGAGCTGTTTTTT. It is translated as CASSFFSGDTGELFF.

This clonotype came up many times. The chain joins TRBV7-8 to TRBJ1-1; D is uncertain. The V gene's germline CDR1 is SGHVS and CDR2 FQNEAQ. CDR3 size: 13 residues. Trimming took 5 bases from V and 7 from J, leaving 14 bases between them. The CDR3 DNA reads TGTGCCAGCAGCCCTACCAGGACGGGTGAAGCTTTCTTT. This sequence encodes CASSPTRTGEAFF.

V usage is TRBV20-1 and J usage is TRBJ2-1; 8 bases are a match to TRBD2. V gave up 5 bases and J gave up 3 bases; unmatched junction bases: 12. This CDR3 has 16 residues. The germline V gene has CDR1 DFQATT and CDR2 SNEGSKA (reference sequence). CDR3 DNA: TGCAGTGCTGCGGGAGGTCGGGGGGGCCTCTACAATGAGCAGTTCTTC. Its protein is CSAAGGRGGLYNEQFF.

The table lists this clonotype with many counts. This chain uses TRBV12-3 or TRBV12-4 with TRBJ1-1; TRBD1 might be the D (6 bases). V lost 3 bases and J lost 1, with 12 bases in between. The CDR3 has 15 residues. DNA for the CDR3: TGTGCCAGCAGTTTGGTTGGGGGCACGAACACTGAAGCTTTCTTT. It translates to CASSLVGGTNTEAFF.

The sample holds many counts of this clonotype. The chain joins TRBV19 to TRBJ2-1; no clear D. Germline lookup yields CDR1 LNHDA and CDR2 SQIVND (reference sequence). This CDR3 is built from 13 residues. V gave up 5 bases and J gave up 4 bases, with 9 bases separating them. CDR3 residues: CASSHFSYNEQFF. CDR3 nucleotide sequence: TGTGCCAGTAGTCACTTCTCATACAATGAGCAGTTCTTC.